The 9 T cell receptor beta chains reported below all come from one sample, sequenced in a study of tumor and adjacent non-tumor tissue in lung cancer (dated by TCRdb to between 2017 and 2018). Receptor amplification or capture employed multiplex PCR. This sample was sequenced with an Illumina HiSeq 2500. TCRbeta libraries were constructed through three rounds of nested PCR with primers (Table S4) according to protocols modified from ARM-PCR. TCRdb itself trimmed the public reads at Q25 with fastp, ran MiXCR and retained productive beta chains. Merged by CDR3 protein, the rows form single entries marked with the most common genes and DNA. This sample comprises 90,000 to 110,000 distinct CDR3 sequences, about 65% of them detected only once. Around 20% of the sample comes from the top ten. RNA was isolated from bulk unsorted tissue, and RNA quality was assessed with a NanoDrop ND-1000 and an Agilent 2100. Normal lung samples were distant non-tumor tissue taken more than 3 cm from the tumor edge.

Sequenced input: distant non-tumor lung tissue. The source is a man in his sixties with non-small cell lung cancer.

The rearrangement joins TRBV11-2 to TRBJ2-6; D is ambiguous. This CDR3 spans 12 amino acids. V was pared by 10 bases and J by 4 bases, with 8 bases between. Germline CDR1 and CDR2: SGHAT and FQNNGV. The CDR3 spells CAIASGANVLTF. CDR3 nucleotides: TGTGCCATCGCCTCGGGGGCCAACGTCCTGACTTTC.

With respect to this clonotype: This may be a read error: a much more frequent sequence differs by one nucleotide. The J gene is TRBJ2-5, the V gene TRBV20-1; 8 positions match TRBD1. The CDR3 has 16 amino acids. The germline V gene encodes CDR1 DFQATT and CDR2 SNEGSKA (reference sequence). In DNA form, the CDR3 reads TGCAGTTCTAGGGCACCCCGGACAGGGTATTGGGAGACCCAGTACTTC. Translation: CSSRAPRTGYWETQYF.

Of note for this clonotype: One end of the junction does not line up with germline, which may come from a read error. The V call is TRBV5-1, the J call TRBJ2-2; D is unclear. The length of the CDR3 is 16 residues. CDR1 and CDR2 from the germline V gene are SGHRS and YFSETQ. CDR3 sequence reads: CAGSVEGWPNTGELFF. The CDR3 DNA sequence: TGCGCCGGCAGCGTGGAAGGCTGGCCGAACACCGGGGAGCTGTTTTTT.

Note on this clonotype: Relative to the germline gene, one junction end is altered; a read error may explain this. The chain is built from TRBV6-1 and TRBJ1-1, with a tentative D call TRBD1 (5 bases). Germline CDR1 MNHNS, CDR2 SASEGT. This CDR3 has 14 amino acids. The DNA of the CDR3 is TGTGCCAATCAACCGGGACCGATAAACACTGAAGCATTCTTC. It codes for CANQPGPINTEAFF.

On this clonotype: A read error may explain this, as a much larger clone is one base away. J is TRBJ2-1 and V is TRBV20-1; D remains unclear. The V gene's germline CDR1 is DFQATT and CDR2 SNEGSKA (reference sequence). The CDR3 runs 13 residues. CDR3: CNATIDNYNEQFF. The CDR3 DNA sequence: TGCAATGCTACCATCGACAACTACAATGAGCAGTTCTTC.

This clonotype was observed a single time. Since a much larger clone is just one base distant, this may be a read error. The gene calls are TRBV14 and TRBJ2-3; D gene ambiguous. This CDR3 region has 12 residues. The germline CDR1 and CDR2 sequences are SGHDN and FVKESK. CDR3 coding DNA: TGTGCCAGCAGCCAAGTAGCAGATGCGCAGTATTTT. Translation: CASSQVADAQYF.

This clonotype was found many times. J is TRBJ2-5 and V is TRBV4-1, with 7 bases that match TRBD1. J lost 2 bases, V lost 1 base, and 4 bases had no gene match. Germline V gene data show CDR1 as MGHRA and CDR2 as YSYEKL. The CDR3 is 15 amino acids. The CDR3 DNA is TGCGCCAGCAGCCAAGGCCCGGGACAGCAAGAGACCCAGTACTTC. The encoded protein is CASSQGPGQQETQYF.

V and J are TRBV11-3 and TRBJ2-1; no clear D gene. Germline-derived CDR1 and CDR2 are SGHNT and YENEEA. Trimming shortened V by 2 bases and J by 3 bases, and 14 bases separated the two germline ends. The CDR3 consists of 16 residues. The CDR3 region is CASSLRRDNYYNEQFF. CDR3 nucleotides: TGTGCCAGCAGCTTAAGAAGGGATAACTACTACAATGAGCAGTTCTTC.

About this clonotype itself: The conserved phenylalanine or tryptophan is not found at the CDR3 terminus, so this likely reflects a read error. V gene TRBV12-3 or TRBV12-4 combines with J gene TRBJ2-1; D unclear. This CDR3 spans 14 amino acids. The CDR3: CVSSAGAQFNEQFS. Written as DNA, the CDR3 is TGTGTCAGCAGTGCCGGCGCCCAGTTCAATGAGCAGTTCTCC.